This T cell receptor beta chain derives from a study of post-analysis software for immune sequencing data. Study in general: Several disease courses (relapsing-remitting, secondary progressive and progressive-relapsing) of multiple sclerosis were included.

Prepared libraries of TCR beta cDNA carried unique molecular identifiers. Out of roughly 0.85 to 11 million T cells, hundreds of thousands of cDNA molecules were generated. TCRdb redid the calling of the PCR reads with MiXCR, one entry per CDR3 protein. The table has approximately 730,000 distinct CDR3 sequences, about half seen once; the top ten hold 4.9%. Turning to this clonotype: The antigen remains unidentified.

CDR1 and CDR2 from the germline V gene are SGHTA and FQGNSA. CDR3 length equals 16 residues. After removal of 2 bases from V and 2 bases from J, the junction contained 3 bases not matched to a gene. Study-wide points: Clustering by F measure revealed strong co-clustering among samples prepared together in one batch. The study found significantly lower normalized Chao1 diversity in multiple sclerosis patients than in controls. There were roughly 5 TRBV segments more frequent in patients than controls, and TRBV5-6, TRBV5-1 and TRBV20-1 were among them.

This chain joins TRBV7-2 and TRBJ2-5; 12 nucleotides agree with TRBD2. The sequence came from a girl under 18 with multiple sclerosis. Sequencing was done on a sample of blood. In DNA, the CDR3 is TGTGCCAGCAGCTTAAAAACTAGCGGGAGGCAAGAGACCCAGTACTTC. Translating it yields CASSLKTSGRQETQYF.